This T cell receptor beta chain was recovered during a study of T cell responses to AZD1222 COVID-19 vaccine. Study-level results: Repertoires were obtained only post-peak T cell response.

The CDR3 spans 16 residues. Profiling relied on immunoSEQ multiplex PCR, and the TCRdb table lists in-frame clones only, not all of them. The table records approximately 130,000 clones, 90% of them present only once. On this clone: Antigen: not known.

The sequences come from peripheral blood, collected on day 0 of AZD1222 vaccination. This sequence originates from an adult in good health. The chain is built from TRBV12-2 and TRBJ2-1; the table gives TRBD1 as D, unverified against the DNA. TRBV12-2 is described as a pseudogene. This CDR3 is CASRFPGTGAYNEQFF. The CDR3 DNA follows: TGTGCAAGTCGCTTTCCCGGGACAGGGGCCTACAATGAGCAGTTCTTC.